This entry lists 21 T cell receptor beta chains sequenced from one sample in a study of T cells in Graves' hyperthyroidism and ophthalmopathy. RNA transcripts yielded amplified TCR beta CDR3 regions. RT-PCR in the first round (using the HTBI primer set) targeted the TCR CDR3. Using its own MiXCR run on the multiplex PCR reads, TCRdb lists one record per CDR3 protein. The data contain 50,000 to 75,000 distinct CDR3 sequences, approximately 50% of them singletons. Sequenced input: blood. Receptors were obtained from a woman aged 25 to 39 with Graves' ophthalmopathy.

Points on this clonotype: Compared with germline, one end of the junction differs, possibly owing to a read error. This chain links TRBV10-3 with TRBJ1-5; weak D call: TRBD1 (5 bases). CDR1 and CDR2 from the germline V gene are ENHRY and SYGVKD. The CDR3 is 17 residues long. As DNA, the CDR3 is TGTGCCATCGGGACCGTTAGCGGGAGGTCCTACAATGAGCCTCAGCATTTT. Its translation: CAIGTVSGRSYNEPQHF.

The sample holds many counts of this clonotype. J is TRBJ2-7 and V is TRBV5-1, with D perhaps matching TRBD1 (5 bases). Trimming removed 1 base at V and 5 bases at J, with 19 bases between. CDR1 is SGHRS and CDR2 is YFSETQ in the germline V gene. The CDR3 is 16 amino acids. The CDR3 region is CASSLLSGPGANEQYF. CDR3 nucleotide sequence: TGCGCCAGCAGCTTGTTATCAGGGCCTGGGGCCAACGAGCAGTACTTC.

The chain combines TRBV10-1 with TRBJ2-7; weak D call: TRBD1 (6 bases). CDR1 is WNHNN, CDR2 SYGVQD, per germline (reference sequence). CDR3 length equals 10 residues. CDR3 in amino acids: CAGGSYEQYF. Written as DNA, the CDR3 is TGCGCAGGGGGCTCCTACGAGCAGTACTTC.

The CDR3: CASSLRGVGSSYEQYF. Written as DNA, the CDR3 is TGTGCCAGCAGTCTTCGCGGGGTGGGAAGCTCCTACGAGCAGTACTTC. V gene TRBV7-3 combines with J gene TRBJ2-7, with D perhaps matching TRBD2 (6 bases). Trimming removed 6 bases at V and 0 bases at J, with 18 bases between. The CDR3 extends over 16 amino acids. In germline, CDR1 is SGHTA, CDR2 FQGTGA.

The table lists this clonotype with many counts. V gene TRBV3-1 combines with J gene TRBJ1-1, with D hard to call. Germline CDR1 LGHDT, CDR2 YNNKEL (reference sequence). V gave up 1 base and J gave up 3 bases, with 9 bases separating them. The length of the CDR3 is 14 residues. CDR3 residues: CASSQVRLHTEAFF. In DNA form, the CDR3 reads TGTGCCAGCAGCCAAGTACGTTTGCACACTGAAGCTTTCTTT.

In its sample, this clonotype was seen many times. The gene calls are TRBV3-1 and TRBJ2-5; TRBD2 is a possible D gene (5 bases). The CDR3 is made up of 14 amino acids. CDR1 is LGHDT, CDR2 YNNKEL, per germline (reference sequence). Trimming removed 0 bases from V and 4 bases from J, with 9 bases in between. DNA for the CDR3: TGTGCCAGCAGCCAAGATGGCGGGCGAGAGACCCAGTACTTC. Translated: CASSQDGGRETQYF.

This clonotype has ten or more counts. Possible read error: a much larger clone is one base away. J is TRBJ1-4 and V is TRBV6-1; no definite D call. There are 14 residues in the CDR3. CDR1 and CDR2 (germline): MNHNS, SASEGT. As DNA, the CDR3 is TGTGCCAGCAGTGAAAGCAGTCTAGATGAAAGACTGTTTTTT. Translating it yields CASSESSLDERLFF.

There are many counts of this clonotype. The CDR3 DNA is TGTGCCAGCAGCTTCCAGGGGGCACGGGAGCAGTACTTC. Translation gives CASSFQGAREQYF. This sequence joins TRBV13 and TRBJ2-7; TRBD1 agrees at 8 bases. The germline V gene has CDR1 PRHDT and CDR2 FYEKMQ (reference sequence). V shed 3 bases, J shed 7 bases, and the junction held 5 bases outside the gene matches. The CDR3 is 13 residues long.

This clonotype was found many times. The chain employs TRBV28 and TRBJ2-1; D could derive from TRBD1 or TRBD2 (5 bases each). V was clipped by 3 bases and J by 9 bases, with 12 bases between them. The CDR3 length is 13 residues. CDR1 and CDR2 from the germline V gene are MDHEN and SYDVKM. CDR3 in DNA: TGTGCCAGCAGTTTGGGACCTGGCGGTGAGCAGTTCTTC. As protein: CASSLGPGGEQFF. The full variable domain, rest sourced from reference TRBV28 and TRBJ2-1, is DVKVTQSSRYLVKRTGEKVFLECVQDMDHENMFWYRQDPGLGLRLIYFSYDVKMKEKGDIPEGYSVSREKKERFSLILESASTNQTSMYLCASSLGPGGEQFFGPGTRLTVL.

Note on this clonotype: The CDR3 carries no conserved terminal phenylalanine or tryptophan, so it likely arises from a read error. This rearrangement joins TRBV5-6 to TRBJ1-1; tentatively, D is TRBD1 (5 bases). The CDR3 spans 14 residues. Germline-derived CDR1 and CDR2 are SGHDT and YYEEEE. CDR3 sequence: CASSFIRGNTGAFL. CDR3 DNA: TGTGCCAGCAGCTTCATTCGGGGGAACACTGGAGCTTTCCTT.

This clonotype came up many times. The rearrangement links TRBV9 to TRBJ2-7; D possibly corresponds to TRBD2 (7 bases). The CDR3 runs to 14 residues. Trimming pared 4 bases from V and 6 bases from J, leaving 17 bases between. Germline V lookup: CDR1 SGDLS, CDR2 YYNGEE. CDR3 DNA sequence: TGTGCCAGCAGCAGAGGGGGGGACTCCCTCGAGCAGTACTTC. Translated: CASSRGGDSLEQYF.

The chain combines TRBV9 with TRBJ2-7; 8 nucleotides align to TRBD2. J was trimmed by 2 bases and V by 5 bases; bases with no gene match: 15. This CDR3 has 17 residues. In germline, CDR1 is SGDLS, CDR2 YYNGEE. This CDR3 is CASRGDYGSGATYEQYF. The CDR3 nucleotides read TGTGCCAGCAGGGGAGACTACGGTAGCGGGGCCACCTACGAGCAGTACTTC. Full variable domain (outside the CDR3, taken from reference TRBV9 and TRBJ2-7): DSGVTQTPKHLITATGQRVTLRCSPRSGDLSVYWYQQSLDQGLQFLIQYYNGEERAKGNILERFSAQQFPDLHSELNLSSLELGDSALYFCASRGDYGSGATYEQYFGPGTRLTVT.

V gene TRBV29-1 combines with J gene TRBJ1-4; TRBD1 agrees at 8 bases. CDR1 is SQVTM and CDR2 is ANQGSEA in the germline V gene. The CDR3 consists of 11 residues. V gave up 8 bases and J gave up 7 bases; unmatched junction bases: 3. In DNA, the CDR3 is TGCAGCAGCGGGACAGGTGAAAAACTGTTTTTT. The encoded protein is CSSGTGEKLFF.

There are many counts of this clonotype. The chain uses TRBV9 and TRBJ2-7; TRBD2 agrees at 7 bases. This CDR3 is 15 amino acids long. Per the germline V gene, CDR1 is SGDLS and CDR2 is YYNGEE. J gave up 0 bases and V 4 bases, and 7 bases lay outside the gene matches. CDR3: CASSISSGYSYEQYF. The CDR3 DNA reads TGTGCCAGCAGCATTTCTAGCGGCTACTCCTACGAGCAGTACTTC.

CDR3 residues: CASSVQRTSGNTF. CDR3 nucleotides: TGTGCCAGCAGCGTACAGAGGACTAGCGGGAACACCTTC. The chain is built from TRBV9 and TRBJ1-2; no reliable D call. Trimming cost V 1 base and J 12 bases, with 16 bases left between them. Per germline, CDR1 SGDLS and CDR2 YYNGEE. CDR3 size: 13 residues. The full variable domain, with the rest looked up from reference TRBV9 and TRBJ1-2, is DSGVTQTPKHLITATGQRVTLRCSPRSGDLSVYWYQQSLDQGLQFLIQYYNGEERAKGNILERFSAQQFPDLHSELNLSSLELGDSALYFCASSVQRTSGNTFGSGTRLTVV.

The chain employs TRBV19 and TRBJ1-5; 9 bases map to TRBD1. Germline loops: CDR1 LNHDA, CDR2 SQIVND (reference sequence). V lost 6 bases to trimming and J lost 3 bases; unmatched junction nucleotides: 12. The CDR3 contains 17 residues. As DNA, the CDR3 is TGTGCCAGTAGGAGACAGGGGGGGCAACAGGTCAATCAGCCCCAGCATTTT. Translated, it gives CASRRQGGQQVNQPQHF.

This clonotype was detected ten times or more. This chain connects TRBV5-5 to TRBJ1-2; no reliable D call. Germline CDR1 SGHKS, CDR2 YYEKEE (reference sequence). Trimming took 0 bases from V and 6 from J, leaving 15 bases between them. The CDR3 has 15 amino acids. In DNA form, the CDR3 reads TGTGCCAGCAGCTTGGTAGCCACGACCGGTCATGGCTACACCTTC. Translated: CASSLVATTGHGYTF. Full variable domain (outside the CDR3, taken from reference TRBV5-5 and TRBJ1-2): DAGVTQSPTHLIKTRGQQVTLRCSPISGHKSVSWYQQVLGQGPQFIFQYYEKEERGRGNFPDRFSARQFPNYSSELNVNALLLGDSALYLCASSLVATTGHGYTFGSGTRLTVV.

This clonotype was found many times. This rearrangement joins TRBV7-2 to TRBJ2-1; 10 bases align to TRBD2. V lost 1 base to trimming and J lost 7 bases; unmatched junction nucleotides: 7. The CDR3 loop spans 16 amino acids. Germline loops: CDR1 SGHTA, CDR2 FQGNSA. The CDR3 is CASSLVASGSSNEQFF. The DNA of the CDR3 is TGTGCCAGCAGCTTAGTGGCTAGCGGGAGTAGTAATGAGCAGTTCTTC.

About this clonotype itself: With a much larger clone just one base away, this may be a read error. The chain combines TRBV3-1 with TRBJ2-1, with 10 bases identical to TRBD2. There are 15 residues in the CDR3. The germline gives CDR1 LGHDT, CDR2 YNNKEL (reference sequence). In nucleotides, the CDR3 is TGTGCCAGCAGCCAAGGGACTAGCGGCTACAAGGAGCAGTTCTTC. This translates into CASSQGTSGYKEQFF.

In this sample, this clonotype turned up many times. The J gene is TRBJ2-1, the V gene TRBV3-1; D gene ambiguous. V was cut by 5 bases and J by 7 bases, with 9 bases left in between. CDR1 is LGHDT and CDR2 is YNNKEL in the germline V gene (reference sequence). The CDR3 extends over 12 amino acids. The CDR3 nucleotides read TGTGCCAGCAGCGTATTGGGAAATGAGCAGTTCTTC. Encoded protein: CASSVLGNEQFF.

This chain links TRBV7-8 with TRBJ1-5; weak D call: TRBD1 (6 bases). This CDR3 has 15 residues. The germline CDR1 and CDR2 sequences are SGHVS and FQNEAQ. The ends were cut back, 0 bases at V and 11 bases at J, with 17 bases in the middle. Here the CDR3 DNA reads TGTGCCAGCAGCTTAGCGAGGACAGTACAAGAGACCCAGCATTTT. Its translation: CASSLARTVQETQHF.